Shown below are 9 T cell receptor beta chains from a single sample sequenced in a study of T cell responses to AZD1222 COVID-19 vaccine. Method: immunoSEQ multiplex PCR; TCRdb's copy keeps in-frame clones and lacks some. This table holds 150,000 or so clones, approximately 94% found once. The sequencing here drew on peripheral blood, taken on day 0 of AZD1222 vaccination. These receptors all come from an adult in good health.

The chain is built from TRBV5-1 and TRBJ2-7, with unresolved D. The CDR3 is made up of 14 amino acids. The V gene lost 0 bases and the J gene lost 0 bases, with 7 bases spanning the gap. CDR1 and CDR2 (germline): SGHRS, YFSETQ. CDR3 sequence reads: CASSLGPSSYEQYF. DNA of the CDR3: TGCGCCAGCAGCTTGGGCCCCAGCTCCTACGAGCAGTACTTC.

The rearrangement joins TRBV25-1 to TRBJ1-1; D gene unclear. Trimming shortened V by 5 bases and J by 2 bases, and 15 bases separated the two germline ends. Germline lookup yields CDR1 MGHDK and CDR2 SYGVNS. This CDR3 spans 15 amino acids. CDR3 DNA sequence: TGTGCCAGCAGTCAACTCGACGAGGCAAACACTGAAGCTTTCTTT. Amino acids: CASSQLDEANTEAFF.

The rearrangement joins TRBV5-1 to TRBJ2-2, with TRBD1 as a possible D gene (6 bases). The CDR3 extends over 15 amino acids. V gave up 4 bases and J gave up 3 bases, with 13 bases separating them. Germline V gives CDR1 SGHRS, CDR2 YFSETQ. In DNA form, the CDR3 reads TGCGCCAGCAGCGATAAGGACAGTTACACCGGGGAGCTGTTTTTT. Translating gives CASSDKDSYTGELFF.

The chain combines TRBV6-1 with TRBJ1-1, with D possibly TRBD1 on 5 matching bases. The germline CDR1 and CDR2 sequences are MNHNS and SASEGT. The CDR3 length is 13 residues. V lost 2 bases to trimming and J lost 4 bases, with 8 bases between them. The CDR3: CASSERGSTEAFF. For the CDR3, the DNA is TGTGCCAGCAGTGAAAGGGGTTCCACTGAAGCTTTCTTT.

The chain combines TRBV16 with TRBJ2-7; 7 bases are a match to TRBD1. The CDR3 has 15 amino acids. Germline CDR1 reads KGHSY; CDR2 reads FQNENV. V dropped 1 base and J dropped 6; count of bases not matched to a gene: 9. The CDR3: CASSQWGQSRGEQYF. The DNA of the CDR3 is TGTGCCAGCAGCCAATGGGGACAGAGCCGAGGCGAGCAGTACTTC.

This chain joins TRBV20-1 and TRBJ2-5; D gene unclear. The CDR3 contains 10 residues. The V end lost 7 bases, the J end lost 5 bases, and 8 bases lay between the germline ends. CDR1 DFQATT and CDR2 SNEGSKA come from the germline V gene (reference sequence). Written as DNA, the CDR3 is TGCAGTGTACGTGAGGAGACCCAGTACTTC. As protein: CSVREETQYF.

This chain joins TRBV7-9 and TRBJ2-1; tentative D call: TRBD2 (5 bases). Trimming removed 5 bases at V and 8 bases at J, with 16 bases between. The CDR3 is 14 residues long. Germline V lookup: CDR1 SEHNR, CDR2 FQNEAQ (reference sequence). The CDR3 loop reads CASSRSHSGDEQFF. The CDR3 coding sequence is TGTGCCAGCAGCCGTAGTCACAGCGGCGATGAGCAGTTCTTC.

The sample holds one count of this clone. This chain joins TRBV6-2 or TRBV6-3 and TRBJ2-5; D is possibly TRBD1 (6 bases). Trimming took 2 bases from V and 2 from J, leaving 18 bases between them. The germline V gene has CDR1 MNHEY and CDR2 SVGEGT. The CDR3 is 17 residues long. CDR3 protein: CASSYVTGDISQETQYF. The CDR3 DNA follows: TGTGCCAGCAGTTACGTGACAGGCGACATCTCACAAGAGACCCAGTACTTC.

As to this clone: Other DNA sequences from this sample encode an identical CDR3 as well. This chain links TRBV4-2 with TRBJ1-1; tentatively, D is TRBD1 (5 bases). This CDR3 has 15 residues. Trimming removed 2 bases at V and 3 bases at J, with 13 bases between. The germline CDR1 and CDR2 sequences are LGHNA and YNFKEQ. For the CDR3, the DNA is TGTGCCAGCAGCCAACACAGGTCTTACGACACTGAAGCTTTCTTT. It is translated as CASSQHRSYDTEAFF.